This T cell receptor (beta chain) was sequenced for a study of cytomegalovirus exposure and HLA in healthy donors. The CDR3 runs 14 residues. Germline CDR1 reads MNHEY; CDR2 reads SVGAGI. Trimming removed 6 bases from V and 10 bases from J, with 16 bases in between. Comments on this clone: Its antigen is not identified.

Notes on the study in general: Certain indistinguishable V segments, among them TRBV6-2 and TRBV6-3, were excluded.

PCR primers comprised 60 Vbeta and 13 Jbeta primers. Sequencing used immunoSEQ multiplex PCR; TCRdb keeps in-frame clones, though not all of them. The table has around 180,000 clones, about four fifths seen once. The sample consisted of PBMCs. The gene calls are TRBV6-5 and TRBJ1-6; TRBD1 is a possible D gene (5 bases). The origin of this receptor is a woman aged 25 to 39 in good health and CMV-seropositive. The CDR3 bases are TGTGCCAGCAGCCCGGGGGGGATCGAATCACCCCTCCACTTT. Translation: CASSPGGIESPLHF.